This TCR beta chain originates from a study of blood T cells in healthy people across ages. General observations from the study: A strong correlation between TCR beta diversity and naive T cell percentage was seen. Measured against age, TCR beta diversity per million T cells decreased in a roughly linear manner. Investigators treated diversity estimates from one million T cells as underestimates.

A minimum of 6 micrograms of total RNA was extracted per sample. In germline, CDR1 is MNHEY, CDR2 SMNVEV (reference sequence). This CDR3 spans 19 amino acids. V lost 6 bases and J lost 4, with 28 bases in between. Together with a sample-barcoded 5' primer, a J-beta primer mix was included in a second PCR lasting about 6 to 11 cycles. TCRdb ran MiXCR on the 5' RACE reads and lists one entry per CDR3 protein. The table shows 2 million or so distinct CDR3 sequences, with about 50% occurring only once. In regard to this clonotype: Its antigen is as yet unknown.

The sample consisted of blood. The origin of this receptor is a woman in her thirties or forties in good health. This chain connects TRBV27 to TRBJ1-5; TRBD1 might be the D (6 bases). Here the CDR3 reads CASRGLGESLGATNQPQHF. CDR3 bases: TGTGCCAGCAGGGGCCTAGGGGAAAGCCTGGGGGCCACTAATCAGCCCCAGCATTTT.